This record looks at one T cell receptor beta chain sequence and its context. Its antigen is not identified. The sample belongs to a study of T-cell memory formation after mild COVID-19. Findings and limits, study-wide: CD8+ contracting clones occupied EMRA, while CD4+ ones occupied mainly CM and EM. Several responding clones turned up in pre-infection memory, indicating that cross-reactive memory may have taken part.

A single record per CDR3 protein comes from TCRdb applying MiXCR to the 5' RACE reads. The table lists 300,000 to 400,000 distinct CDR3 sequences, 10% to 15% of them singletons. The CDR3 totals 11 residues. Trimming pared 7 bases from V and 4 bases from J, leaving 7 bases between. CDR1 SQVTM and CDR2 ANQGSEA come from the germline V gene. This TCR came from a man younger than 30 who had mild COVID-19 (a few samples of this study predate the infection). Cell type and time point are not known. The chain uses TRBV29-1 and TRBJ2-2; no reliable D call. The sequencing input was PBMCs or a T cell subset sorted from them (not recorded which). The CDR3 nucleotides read TGCAGCGGCCTTGTCACCGGGGAGCTGTTTTTT. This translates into CSGLVTGELFF.